Listed below are T cell receptor beta chains from one sample, sequenced in a study of T cell changes during pregnancy in multiple sclerosis. Assay: immunoSEQ multiplex PCR; the TCRdb copy retains only in-frame clones and omits some. The sample has over 35,000 clones; more than 80% are singletons. The specimen comprised CD4+ T cells from peripheral blood mononuclear cells, sampled in the third trimester of pregnancy. These receptors all come from a female donor with multiple sclerosis, enrolled in a pregnancy study. CDR3s include the opening cysteine and the closing phenylalanine or tryptophan. Each record gives: J gene, V gene, CDR3 protein.

J gene: TRBJ2-2
V gene: TRBV7-6
CDR3 protein: CASSLIPGAGELFF

J gene: TRBJ2-2
V gene: TRBV29-1
CDR3 protein: CSVGVPPGTSGYANTGELFF

J gene: TRBJ2-5
V gene: TRBV7-9
CDR3 protein: CASSSLAGGETQYF

J gene: TRBJ1-3
V gene: TRBV7-9
CDR3 protein: CASSLAATNTIYF

J gene: TRBJ1-2
V gene: TRBV19
CDR3 protein: CASSIERGMVGYTF

J gene: TRBJ1-2
V gene: TRBV29-1
CDR3 protein: CSVGGSNYGYTF

J gene: TRBJ1-1
V gene: TRBV10-3
CDR3 protein: CAISGGQGDTEAFF

J gene: TRBJ2-1
V gene: TRBV7-2
CDR3 protein: CASSLQSGGRDEQFF

J gene: TRBJ2-3
V gene: TRBV6-1
CDR3 protein: CASSGRDRGDLRTDTQYF

J gene: TRBJ1-1
V gene: TRBV14
CDR3 protein: CASSQAVDMAFF

J gene: TRBJ1-2
V gene: TRBV19
CDR3 protein: CATDKANYGYTF

J gene: TRBJ2-3
V gene: TRBV5-1
CDR3 protein: CASSPRDGTDTQYF

J gene: TRBJ2-7
V gene: TRBV21-1
CDR3 protein: CASPTRAGGLEQYF

J gene: TRBJ2-4
V gene: TRBV5-1
CDR3 protein: CASSLNPQGNIQYF

J gene: TRBJ1-5
V gene: TRBV18
CDR3 protein: CASSPGRGLTQPQHF

J gene: TRBJ2-6
V gene: TRBV19
CDR3 protein: CASSIPYRSSGANVLTF

J gene: TRBJ1-1
V gene: TRBV9
CDR3 protein: CASSVGPSNTEAFF

J gene: TRBJ2-7
V gene: TRBV7-2
CDR3 protein: CASSLASPLAVYYEQYF

J gene: TRBJ2-5
V gene: TRBV7-9
CDR3 protein: CASSLLKRRVPVGETQYF

J gene: TRBJ2-4
V gene: TRBV27
CDR3 protein: CASSGSGRAKNIQYF

J gene: TRBJ1-5
V gene: TRBV27
CDR3 protein: CASSFSGLGGQPQHF

J gene: TRBJ2-7
V gene: TRBV28
CDR3 protein: CASSSPGTSGRLSYEQYF

J gene: TRBJ1-5
V gene: TRBV7-6
CDR3 protein: CASSPQQGMVQPQHF

J gene: TRBJ2-5
V gene: TRBV6-1
CDR3 protein: CASSEMTLTQYF

J gene: TRBJ2-1
V gene: TRBV5-4
CDR3 protein: CASSETSGNEQFF

J gene: TRBJ2-7
V gene: TRBV6-6
CDR3 protein: CASSSGSGAYEQYF

J gene: TRBJ2-1
V gene: TRBV23-1
CDR3 protein: CASSQSTPRTSIYNEQFF

J gene: TRBJ1-1
V gene: TRBV5-1
CDR3 protein: CASSAQGRNTEAFF

J gene: TRBJ2-7
V gene: TRBV30
CDR3 protein: CACDRFLPYEQYF

J gene: TRBJ1-5
V gene: TRBV9
CDR3 protein: CASSRGGDRRQPQHF

J gene: TRBJ2-2
V gene: TRBV11-2
CDR3 protein: CASSLLGTGATGELFF

J gene: TRBJ2-3
V gene: TRBV6-1
CDR3 protein: CASSGGDSSWRSDTQYF

J gene: TRBJ1-3
V gene: TRBV30
CDR3 protein: CAWRGRQGVTGNTIYF

J gene: TRBJ1-1
V gene: TRBV28
CDR3 protein: CASSLPKGEGTEAFF

J gene: TRBJ2-2
V gene: TRBV25-1
CDR3 protein: CASSDLANTGELFF

J gene: TRBJ1-2
V gene: TRBV28
CDR3 protein: CASSRLGTGRYGYTF

J gene: TRBJ2-3
V gene: TRBV5-1
CDR3 protein: CASSLPTSGDGDTQYF

J gene: TRBJ2-1
V gene: TRBV29-1
CDR3 protein: CSGGTSRDEQFF

J gene: TRBJ2-7
V gene: TRBV7-2
CDR3 protein: CASRAGPNGYEQYF

J gene: TRBJ2-2
V gene: TRBV28
CDR3 protein: CASSMSGGSGELFF

J gene: TRBJ1-4
V gene: TRBV29-1
CDR3 protein: CSVGGQGGEKLFF